The entry below describes one TCR beta chain. The antigen is undetermined. This sample was included in a study of tumor and adjacent non-tumor tissue in lung cancer. A modified ARM-PCR protocol with three rounds of nested PCR amplified TCRbeta. One entry per CDR3 protein, called by TCRdb with MiXCR from the multiplex PCR reads. This table holds about 76,000 distinct CDR3 sequences, less than 75% found once. Study-wide results and caveats: Shorter survival was associated with higher TCR diversity in tumors.

Trimming removed 7 bases from V and 12 bases from J; junction bases left unmatched: 15. This CDR3 is 15 amino acids long. Germline assignment: CDR1 MNHEY and CDR2 SVGAGI. This sample's RNA came from whole unsorted tissue. This chain uses TRBV6-5 with TRBJ2-1, with TRBD2 identical over 10 bases. The sequence derives from a woman in her 70s with non-small cell lung cancer. Sample: lung tumor tissue. The CDR3 reads CASIHSATSGKGQFF. For the CDR3, the DNA is TGTGCCAGCATTCACTCGGCTACTAGCGGGAAGGGGCAGTTCTTC.